Each of the 32 T cell receptor beta chains below was sequenced from the same sample in a study of T cells in localized non-small cell lung cancer. Clones were sequenced by immunoSEQ multiplex PCR, and TCRdb holds only the in-frame ones, with some missing. The repertoire holds about 40,000 clones, with under 90% as singletons. The sample in question was peripheral blood mononuclear cells, obtained before any cancer treatment. The receptors originated from a male donor older than 55 with stage II lung adenocarcinoma.

V gene TRBV5-6 combines with J gene TRBJ1-5; D possibly corresponds to TRBD1 (6 bases). The V end lost 2 bases, the J end lost 7 bases, and 16 bases lay between the germline ends. The CDR3 is made up of 15 amino acids. Germline V CDR1 and CDR2: SGHDT, YYEEEE. The CDR3 coding sequence is TGTGCCAGCAGCTTAGGGAGGGGGATAGGCCAGCCCCAGCATTTT. This encodes CASSLGRGIGQPQHF.

The genes are TRBV5-4 and TRBJ2-7; a possible D gene is TRBD2 (6 bases). The length of the CDR3 is 15 residues. Germline CDR1 and CDR2: SGHNT and YYREEE (reference sequence). Trimming removed 5 bases at V and 2 bases at J, with 17 bases between. The CDR3 DNA reads as TGTGCCAGCAGGCAAAACGCCGGGGGAACCTACGAGCAGTACTTC. Protein product: CASRQNAGGTYEQYF.

The V gene is TRBV6-6, the J gene TRBJ2-7, with D possibly being TRBD1 (5 bases). Germline V gene sequence: CDR1 MNHNY, CDR2 SVGAGI (reference sequence). Deletions cut 4 bases from V and 0 bases from J, with 10 bases between. The length of the CDR3 is 14 residues. DNA for the CDR3: TGTGCCAGCAGTTCAGGGTCGAGCTCCTACGAGCAGTACTTC. It translates to CASSSGSSSYEQYF.

This chain connects TRBV10-3 to TRBJ1-5; D unresolved. CDR1 ENHRY and CDR2 SYGVKD come from the germline V gene. Between the trimmed V and J ends, which lost 4 bases and 4 bases, there was a span of 17 bases. The CDR3 loop spans 16 amino acids. This CDR3 is CAISGSPDQGNQPQHF. The CDR3 bases are TGTGCCATCAGTGGGAGCCCTGACCAAGGTAATCAGCCCCAGCATTTT.

The chain links TRBV30 to TRBJ1-1; D remains ambiguous. Trimming took off 4 bases at V and 1 base at J, with 4 bases between the two ends. CDR1 is GTSNPN and CDR2 is SVGIG in the germline V gene (reference sequence). The CDR3 is 11 residues long. The CDR3 coding sequence is TGTGCCTGGATCCAGAACACTGAAGCTTTCTTT. The encoded protein is CAWIQNTEAFF.

This chain uses TRBV27 with TRBJ1-5; D uncertain. Germline V CDR1 and CDR2: MNHEY, SMNVEV (reference sequence). V lost 6 bases to trimming and J lost 6 bases, with 12 bases between them. The CDR3 runs 13 residues. CDR3 sequence (DNA): TGTGCCAGCAGACCCCGACTAGGTCAGCCCCAGCATTTT. Its translation is CASRPRLGQPQHF.

V is TRBV9 and J is TRBJ2-3; 11 bases match TRBD1. The trim removed 4 bases at V and 2 bases at J, leaving 9 bases unmatched. Looked up from germline, CDR1 is SGDLS and CDR2 is YYNGEE. The CDR3 runs to 17 residues. DNA of the CDR3: TGTGCCAGCAGCATCCCGGGACAGGGGGTCTTCACAGATACGCAGTATTTT. Residues: CASSIPGQGVFTDTQYF. The complete variable domain, with remaining parts taken from reference TRBV9 and TRBJ2-3, reads DSGVTQTPKHLITATGQRVTLRCSPRSGDLSVYWYQQSLDQGLQFLIQYYNGEERAKGNILERFSAQQFPDLHSELNLSSLELGDSALYFCASSIPGQGVFTDTQYFGPGTRLTVL.

The chain joins TRBV29-1 to TRBJ2-2, with TRBD1 identical over 12 bases. The CDR3 covers 15 residues. Germline lookup yields CDR1 SQVTM and CDR2 ANQGSEA. J gave up 7 bases and V 7 bases, and 10 bases lay outside the gene matches. The DNA of the CDR3 is TGCAGCGCATCCGGGACAGGGGGCTACGGCGGGGAGCTGTTTTTT. This encodes CSASGTGGYGGELFF.

The chain recombines TRBV6-9 with TRBJ2-6; a weak D match, TRBD2 (6 bases). V lost 7 bases and J lost 0, with 10 bases in between. The CDR3 is 15 residues long. The germline V gene has CDR1 MNHGY and CDR2 SVAAGI. CDR3 loop: CASTAGGSGANVLTF. Here the CDR3 DNA reads TGTGCCAGCACGGCCGGGGGCTCTGGGGCCAACGTCCTGACTTTC.

The chain uses TRBV5-1 and TRBJ2-2, with TRBD2 matching over 8 bases. The V and J ends lost 4 bases and 7 bases, in that order; junction bases with no gene match: 9. This CDR3 is built from 15 residues. CDR1 is SGHRS and CDR2 is YFSETQ in the germline V gene. The CDR3 DNA reads as TGCGCCAGCAGCCCCTTAGCGGGATCGGGCGGGGAGCTGTTTTTT. Protein product: CASSPLAGSGGELFF.

The chain uses TRBV7-3 and TRBJ2-1; TRBD2 matches 9 bases. Losses at the gene ends were 3 bases for V and 5 bases for J; bases not matched to a gene: 5. The CDR3 is made up of 15 amino acids. The germline V gene has CDR1 SGHTA and CDR2 FQGTGA. The CDR3 spells CASSFSSGTHNEQFF. The CDR3 DNA reads TGTGCCAGCAGCTTCTCTAGCGGGACCCACAATGAGCAGTTCTTC. The whole variable domain, remainder taken from reference TRBV7-3 and TRBJ2-1, is GAGVSQTPSNKVTEKGKYVELRCDPISGHTALYWYRQSLGQGPEFLIYFQGTGAADDSGLPNDRFFAVRPEGSVSTLKIQRTERGDSAVYLCASSFSSGTHNEQFFGPGTRLTVL.

This sequence joins TRBV19 and TRBJ2-6, with D unresolved. Germline CDR1 LNHDA, CDR2 SQIVND (reference sequence). Trimming shortened V by 6 bases and J by 5 bases, and 11 bases separated the two germline ends. The CDR3 loop spans 14 amino acids. CDR3 sequence: CASRSGLRANVLTF. CDR3 sequence (DNA): TGTGCCAGTAGAAGTGGCCTCCGGGCCAACGTCCTGACTTTC.

This rearrangement joins TRBV4-1 to TRBJ2-7; possibly TRBD1 for D (6 bases). Germline V lookup: CDR1 MGHRA, CDR2 YSYEKL. V was cut by 4 bases and J by 0 bases, with 10 bases left in between. This CDR3 spans 14 amino acids. DNA for the CDR3: TGCGCCAGCAGCCCTCAGGGGAGCTCCTACGAGCAGTACTTC. It specifies CASSPQGSSYEQYF.

The J gene is TRBJ1-2, the V gene TRBV4-1; TRBD1 matches at 7 bases. This CDR3 contains 15 residues. Germline CDR1 reads MGHRA; CDR2 reads YSYEKL. V lost 3 bases, J lost 3 bases, and 7 bases stayed unmatched. CDR3 residues: CASSQSTGVDYGYTF. In DNA, the CDR3 is TGCGCCAGCAGCCAGTCAACAGGGGTGGACTATGGCTACACCTTC.

This sequence joins TRBV5-1 and TRBJ1-4, with TRBD1 as a possible D gene (5 bases). V was clipped by 3 bases and J by 4 bases, with 16 bases between them. CDR3 size: 16 residues. In germline, CDR1 is SGHRS, CDR2 YFSETQ. The CDR3 reads CASSSAGTGYNEKLFF. The CDR3 nucleotides read TGCGCCAGCAGCTCGGCCGGGACCGGTTATAATGAAAAACTGTTTTTT.

This clone has only one observation. V gene TRBV19 combines with J gene TRBJ1-4; D may be TRBD1 (6 bases). Germline CDR1 is LNHDA and CDR2 is SQIVND (reference sequence). This CDR3 contains 15 residues. V was cut by 5 bases and J by 0 bases, with 10 bases left in between. CDR3 protein: CASSPGTTTNEKLFF. The CDR3 coding sequence is TGTGCCAGTAGTCCGGGGACAACAACTAATGAAAAACTGTTTTTT.

The chain employs TRBV5-1 and TRBJ1-4; unclear D gene. The CDR3 is made up of 16 amino acids. V lost 0 bases and J lost 8, with 17 bases in between. Germline-derived CDR1 and CDR2 are SGHRS and YFSETQ. CDR3 residues: CASSLEGQSRIEKLFF. The CDR3 nucleotides are TGCGCCAGCAGCTTGGAAGGCCAGAGTAGAATCGAAAAACTGTTTTTT.

The count of this clone is one. The V call is TRBV28, the J call TRBJ1-3; 8 bases match TRBD1. CDR1 MDHEN and CDR2 SYDVKM come from the germline V gene. The CDR3 sequence is 17 residues long. V dropped 1 base and J dropped 2; count of bases not matched to a gene: 7. The CDR3 region has the DNA TGTGCCAGCAGTTTATCGACAGGGGCAACTGCTGGAAACACCATATATTTT. Translating gives CASSLSTGATAGNTIYF.

The genes are TRBV18 and TRBJ2-2; TRBD1 is a possible D gene (6 bases). The CDR3 has 13 residues. V lost 2 bases, J lost 5 bases, and 6 bases lay in between. Germline V CDR1 and CDR2: KGHSH, LQKENI. The CDR3 sequence: CASSPGTTGELFF. The CDR3 region has the DNA TGTGCCAGCTCACCAGGGACAACCGGGGAGCTGTTTTTT.

This chain links TRBV27 with TRBJ2-3; a weak D match, TRBD1 (6 bases). Between the trimmed V and J ends, which lost 3 bases and 7 bases, there was a span of 32 bases. The germline gives CDR1 MNHEY, CDR2 SMNVEV (reference sequence). This CDR3 comprises 20 residues. The DNA of the CDR3 is TGTGCCAGCAGTTTGCTTTCCGCGTCTCGCTCCGAGACAGGAGGATATACGCAGTATTTT. The encoded protein is CASSLLSASRSETGGYTQYF.

This rearrangement joins TRBV7-3 to TRBJ2-3, with D uncertain. The germline V gene has CDR1 SGHTA and CDR2 FQGTGA. Trimming left V 5 bases short and J 0 bases short, with 12 bases between. This CDR3 is 15 amino acids long. Here the CDR3 reads CASSPEGISTDTQYF. The CDR3, as DNA: TGTGCCAGCAGCCCAGAAGGTATCAGCACAGATACGCAGTATTTT.

V is TRBV11-2 and J is TRBJ2-7; D remains ambiguous. CDR3 size: 11 residues. The germline V and J ends were trimmed by 1 base and 2 bases, with 0 bases remaining between them. Germline V CDR1 and CDR2: SGHAT, FQNNGV. CDR3 amino acids: CASSLAYEQYF. The CDR3 DNA is TGTGCCAGCAGCTTAGCCTACGAGCAGTACTTC.

V gene TRBV6-5 combines with J gene TRBJ2-4; perhaps TRBD2 as D (6 bases). The V end lost 4 bases, the J end lost 1 base, and 8 bases lay between the germline ends. The CDR3 is made up of 14 amino acids. Germline CDR1 and CDR2: MNHEY and SVGAGI. The CDR3 DNA reads as TGTGCCAGCAGTTTAGGGAGGGCCAAAAACATTCAGTACTTC. Translating gives CASSLGRAKNIQYF.

The gene calls are TRBV29-1 and TRBJ2-7; 8 bases line up with TRBD1. J gave up 2 bases and V 7 bases, and 7 bases lay outside the gene matches. CDR3 length: 13 amino acids. Germline V gives CDR1 SQVTM, CDR2 ANQGSEA. The CDR3 sequence: CSATGGSAYEQYF. For the CDR3, the DNA is TGCAGCGCAACAGGGGGGAGCGCCTACGAGCAGTACTTC.

The rearrangement links TRBV6-5 to TRBJ2-7; D remains unclear. V was trimmed by 6 bases and J by 2 bases, leaving 14 bases between them. The CDR3 is 14 residues long. CDR1 and CDR2 (germline): MNHEY, SVGAGI. CDR3 bases: TGTGCCAGCAGGCCCCTCGGAGACCCCTACGAGCAGTACTTC. It codes for CASRPLGDPYEQYF.

A few counts support this clone. This rearrangement joins TRBV14 to TRBJ1-1; D ambiguous. V was pared by 0 bases and J by 5 bases, with 4 bases between. The CDR3 has 12 residues. The V gene's germline CDR1 is SGHDN and CDR2 FVKESK. The CDR3 coding sequence is TGTGCCAGCAGCCAAGAGAGGACTGAAGCTTTCTTT. Protein: CASSQERTEAFF.

The rearrangement uses TRBV29-1 and TRBJ2-2; 7 bases agree with TRBD2. V lost 7 bases and J lost 7; bases outside the gene matches: 6. The CDR3 extends over 12 amino acids. The germline V gene has CDR1 SQVTM and CDR2 ANQGSEA. This chain's CDR3 is CSAERGYGELFF. In DNA, the CDR3 is TGCAGCGCTGAGCGGGGCTACGGGGAGCTGTTTTTT.

The chain is built from TRBV9 and TRBJ2-5; D may match TRBD1 or TRBD2 (5 bases each). Germline V gene lookup returns CDR1 SGDLS and CDR2 YYNGEE. Trimming took off 0 bases at V and 5 bases at J, with 17 bases between the two ends. The CDR3 has 16 residues. CDR3 in amino acids: CASSVAPDGAQETQYF. DNA for the CDR3: TGTGCCAGCAGCGTAGCCCCAGACGGGGCACAGGAGACCCAGTACTTC.

The chain is built from TRBV28 and TRBJ1-1, with D perhaps TRBD1 (5 bases). The CDR3 contains 16 residues. With 2 bases removed from V and 1 base from J, the gap between germline ends came to 14 bases. Germline CDR1 and CDR2: MDHEN and SYDVKM. The CDR3 here is CASSLIGAQGNTEAFF. CDR3 coding DNA: TGTGCCAGCAGTTTAATCGGGGCTCAGGGGAACACTGAAGCTTTCTTT.

This clone was detected once. The chain employs TRBV10-3 and TRBJ2-1; D unclear. Between the trimmed V and J ends, which lost 0 bases and 7 bases, there was a span of 7 bases. This CDR3 contains 13 residues. Germline V gene data show CDR1 as ENHRY and CDR2 as SYGVKD. DNA of the CDR3: TGTGCCATCAGTGAGTCGGATAGAAATGAGCAGTTCTTC. Amino acid sequence: CAISESDRNEQFF.

The genes are TRBV27 and TRBJ2-2; weak D call: TRBD2 (6 bases). Deletions cut 8 bases from V and 0 bases from J, with 13 bases between. The CDR3 runs 15 residues. Per germline, CDR1 MNHEY and CDR2 SMNVEV (reference sequence). The CDR3 region is CASGETGANTGELFF. CDR3 nucleotide sequence: TGTGCCAGCGGTGAGACGGGGGCGAACACCGGGGAGCTGTTTTTT.

The J gene is TRBJ1-5, the V gene TRBV2, with 10 bases identical to TRBD1. This CDR3 spans 15 amino acids. Looked up from germline, CDR1 is SNHLY and CDR2 is FYNNEI. Unmatched junction bases numbered 5, after V lost 5 bases and J lost 4 bases. The CDR3: CASSTGTGVNQPQHF. The CDR3 coding sequence is TGTGCCAGCAGTACCGGGACAGGGGTTAATCAGCCCCAGCATTTT.